Listed below are T cell receptor beta chains from one sample, sequenced in a study of cytomegalovirus exposure and HLA in healthy donors. The repertoire was sequenced with immunoSEQ multiplex PCR; TCRdb's copy has only in-frame clones and lacks some. The data show approximately 120,000 clones, more than 95% seen once. The material sequenced was PBMCs. The receptors derive from a man aged 18 to 30 in good health and CMV-seronegative. CDR3s include the opening cysteine and the closing phenylalanine or tryptophan. Each record gives: V gene, J gene, D gene, clone size, CDR3 protein, CDR3 DNA. A D gene is named only where the DNA matches it firmly. Not every row has a clone size; where given, it reads once, few, many or a size class.

V gene: TRBV4-1
J gene: TRBJ1-2
D gene: TRBD1
clone size: .
CDR3 protein: CASSPTGAYGYTF
CDR3 DNA: TGCGCCAGCAGCCCGACAGGGGCCTATGGCTACACCTTC

V gene: TRBV7-9
J gene: TRBJ2-2
D gene: .
clone size: .
CDR3 protein: CASSSLIGSAGGWELFF
CDR3 DNA: TGTGCCAGCAGCTCACTCATTGGAAGCGCCGGAGGCTGGGAGCTGTTTTTT

V gene: TRBV14
J gene: TRBJ2-1
D gene: TRBD2
clone size: .
CDR3 protein: CASSQVRSSGIHEQFF
CDR3 DNA: TGTGCCAGCAGCCAAGTTCGGTCTAGCGGGATCCATGAGCAGTTCTTC

V gene: TRBV18
J gene: TRBJ2-5
D gene: .
clone size: .
CDR3 protein: CASSPSVGAQETQYF
CDR3 DNA: TGTGCCAGCTCACCCTCCGTAGGGGCTCAAGAGACCCAGTACTTC

V gene: TRBV5-1
J gene: TRBJ1-1
D gene: TRBD1
clone size: .
CDR3 protein: CASSTGVTEAFF
CDR3 DNA: TGCGCCAGCAGTACAGGGGTCACTGAAGCTTTCTTT

V gene: TRBV25-1
J gene: TRBJ2-5
D gene: .
clone size: .
CDR3 protein: CASSESPITGETQYF
CDR3 DNA: TGTGCCAGCAGTGAATCGCCCATCACCGGGGAGACCCAGTACTTC

V gene: TRBV6-5
J gene: TRBJ2-7
D gene: TRBD1
clone size: .
CDR3 protein: CASSYGAGGRYEQYF
CDR3 DNA: TGTGCCAGCAGTTACGGGGCAGGGGGAAGGTACGAGCAGTACTTC

V gene: TRBV7-2
J gene: TRBJ2-3
D gene: TRBD2
clone size: .
CDR3 protein: CASVSGRANTDTQYF
CDR3 DNA: TGTGCCAGCGTCAGCGGGAGGGCGAACACAGATACGCAGTATTTT

V gene: TRBV7-8
J gene: TRBJ2-7
D gene: TRBD1
clone size: .
CDR3 protein: CASSGRTGRHEQYF
CDR3 DNA: TGTGCCAGCAGCGGACGGACAGGCCGCCACGAGCAGTACTTC

V gene: TRBV13
J gene: TRBJ2-7
D gene: .
clone size: .
CDR3 protein: CASSLTSEDEQYF
CDR3 DNA: TGTGCCAGCAGCTTAACTTCCGAGGACGAGCAGTACTTC

V gene: TRBV7-2
J gene: TRBJ2-7
D gene: .
clone size: .
CDR3 protein: CASSFTGLEQYF
CDR3 DNA: TGTGCCAGCAGCTTCACAGGGCTCGAGCAGTACTTC

V gene: TRBV7-9
J gene: TRBJ1-1
D gene: TRBD1
clone size: .
CDR3 protein: CASSPPGTGPNTEAFF
CDR3 DNA: TGTGCCAGCAGCCCCCCCGGGACAGGGCCGAACACTGAAGCTTTCTTT

V gene: TRBV13
J gene: TRBJ2-7
D gene: TRBD2
clone size: .
CDR3 protein: CASSLGASGSYEQYF
CDR3 DNA: TGTGCCAGCAGCTTAGGGGCTAGCGGGAGCTACGAGCAGTACTTC

V gene: TRBV6-4
J gene: TRBJ2-2
D gene: TRBD2
clone size: few
CDR3 protein: CASSDGTSGSTGELFF
CDR3 DNA: TGTGCCAGCAGTGATGGGACTAGCGGGAGCACCGGGGAGCTGTTTTTT

V gene: TRBV5-4
J gene: TRBJ2-2
D gene: TRBD2
clone size: .
CDR3 protein: CASSLGGASGIIGELFF
CDR3 DNA: TGTGCCAGCAGCCTTGGGGGGGCTAGCGGGATAATCGGGGAGCTGTTTTTT

V gene: TRBV4-1
J gene: TRBJ2-5
D gene: TRBD2
clone size: .
CDR3 protein: CASSPGTSGGKETQYF
CDR3 DNA: TGCGCCAGCAGCCCCGGGACTAGCGGGGGGAAAGAGACCCAGTACTTC

V gene: TRBV7-3
J gene: TRBJ1-1
D gene: TRBD1
clone size: .
CDR3 protein: CASSPITGTDITF
CDR3 DNA: TGTGCCAGCAGCCCCATCACCGGGACAGACATTACCTTT

V gene: TRBV7-2
J gene: TRBJ2-3
D gene: TRBD2
clone size: .
CDR3 protein: CASRAGLAGPLSDTQYF
CDR3 DNA: TGTGCCAGCAGGGCGGGACTAGCGGGACCCCTCTCAGATACGCAGTATTTT

V gene: TRBV7-9
J gene: TRBJ1-4
D gene: TRBD1
clone size: once
CDR3 protein: CASSLTGGADEKLFF
CDR3 DNA: TGTGCCAGCAGCTTGACAGGGGGCGCCGATGAAAAACTGTTTTTT

V gene: TRBV29-1
J gene: TRBJ2-5
D gene: .
clone size: .
CDR3 protein: CSVEKGEETQYF
CDR3 DNA: TGCAGCGTTGAAAAGGGAGAGGAGACCCAGTACTTC

V gene: TRBV20-1
J gene: TRBJ2-7
D gene: .
clone size: .
CDR3 protein: CSAKSGVEQYF
CDR3 DNA: TGCAGTGCTAAGTCAGGGGTCGAGCAGTACTTC

V gene: TRBV28
J gene: TRBJ2-2
D gene: .
clone size: .
CDR3 protein: CATPFPNTGELFF
CDR3 DNA: TGTGCCACCCCATTCCCGAACACCGGGGAGCTGTTTTTT

V gene: TRBV28
J gene: TRBJ2-5
D gene: TRBD2
clone size: .
CDR3 protein: CASSLGTSGRETQYF
CDR3 DNA: TGTGCCAGCAGTTTGGGGACTAGCGGGAGAGAGACCCAGTACTTC

V gene: TRBV18
J gene: TRBJ2-3
D gene: .
clone size: .
CDR3 protein: CASSPPSGGTDTQYF
CDR3 DNA: TGTGCCAGCTCACCACCGTCAGGGGGGACAGATACGCAGTATTTT

V gene: TRBV19
J gene: TRBJ1-4
D gene: .
clone size: .
CDR3 protein: CASRAWGPATNEKLFF
CDR3 DNA: TGTGCCTCCCGGGCGTGGGGGCCCGCAACTAATGAAAAACTGTTTTTT

V gene: TRBV7-2
J gene: TRBJ1-2
D gene: .
clone size: .
CDR3 protein: CASSLLATTPRDGYTF
CDR3 DNA: TGTGCCAGCAGCTTACTGGCTACTACTCCGCGGGATGGCTACACCTTC

V gene: TRBV9
J gene: TRBJ1-1
D gene: .
clone size: .
CDR3 protein: CASSVGSGYGTEAFF
CDR3 DNA: TGTGCCAGCAGCGTAGGGTCGGGGTACGGAACTGAAGCTTTCTTT

V gene: TRBV5-1
J gene: TRBJ2-7
D gene: .
clone size: .
CDR3 protein: CASSPRGASSYEQYF
CDR3 DNA: TGCGCCAGCAGCCCCAGAGGAGCTTCATCCTACGAGCAGTACTTC

V gene: TRBV5-6
J gene: TRBJ2-7
D gene: .
clone size: once
CDR3 protein: CASSLDVTGSAYEQYF
CDR3 DNA: TGTGCCAGCAGCTTGGACGTCACAGGGTCGGCCTACGAGCAGTACTTC

V gene: TRBV7-2
J gene: TRBJ1-1
D gene: TRBD1
clone size: .
CDR3 protein: CASSYRDRNTEAFF
CDR3 DNA: TGTGCCAGCAGCTACCGGGACAGGAACACTGAAGCTTTCTTT

V gene: TRBV14
J gene: TRBJ1-2
D gene: .
clone size: few
CDR3 protein: CASSTRGYGYTF
CDR3 DNA: TGTGCCAGCAGCACTCGGGGCTATGGCTACACCTTC

V gene: TRBV9
J gene: TRBJ2-3
D gene: TRBD2
clone size: once
CDR3 protein: CASSPSLAGNSDTQYF
CDR3 DNA: TGTGCCAGCAGCCCCTCCTTAGCGGGAAACTCAGATACGCAGTATTTT

V gene: TRBV18
J gene: TRBJ2-1
D gene: TRBD2
clone size: .
CDR3 protein: CASSPVAGGAYNEQFF
CDR3 DNA: TGTGCCAGCTCACCTGTAGCGGGAGGGGCCTACAATGAGCAGTTCTTC

V gene: TRBV13
J gene: TRBJ2-5
D gene: TRBD2
clone size: .
CDR3 protein: CASSFSGPQETQYF
CDR3 DNA: TGTGCCAGCAGCTTTAGCGGGCCCCAAGAGACCCAGTACTTC

V gene: TRBV7-2
J gene: TRBJ1-5
D gene: .
clone size: .
CDR3 protein: CASSFAPDVGGQPQHF
CDR3 DNA: TGTGCCAGCAGCTTCGCCCCAGACGTCGGCGGTCAGCCCCAGCATTTT

V gene: TRBV7-2
J gene: TRBJ2-7
D gene: .
clone size: .
CDR3 protein: CASSWGSGPYEQYF
CDR3 DNA: TGTGCCAGCAGCTGGGGTAGCGGTCCCTACGAGCAGTACTTC